The next 27 T cell receptor beta chains were all read from a single sample in a study of blood T cells in healthy people across ages. It was with a sample-barcoded 5' primer and a J-beta primer mix that a second PCR of roughly 7 to 12 cycles was run. TCRdb re-analysed the 5' RACE reads in MiXCR, keeping a single row per CDR3 protein. This table has around 500,000 distinct CDR3 sequences, roughly a quarter appearing once. This same sample was also part of a study on T cells of mothers and their children.

Source material: blood. These receptors were obtained from a boy aged 2 to 9 in good health.

The chain couples TRBV6-1 to TRBJ1-2; TRBD1 is a possible D gene (5 bases). Germline assignment: CDR1 MNHNS and CDR2 SASEGT. Trimming took 2 bases from V and 2 from J, leaving 21 bases between them. This CDR3 has 18 residues. CDR3 protein: CASSEIGVGLRYNYGYTF. As DNA, the CDR3 is TGTGCCAGCAGTGAAATAGGGGTCGGGTTAAGGTACAACTATGGCTACACCTTC.

J is TRBJ2-7 and V is TRBV28; the match to TRBD2 covers 9 bases. The germline V gene encodes CDR1 MDHEN and CDR2 SYDVKM. The J segment lost 3 bases and the V segment lost 8 bases, leaving 11 bases of the junction unmatched. This CDR3 has 15 amino acids. CDR3 sequence (DNA): TGTGCCAGCCGCCCTTCTCTAGCGGGGCGCTACGAGCAGTACTTC. Translated, it gives CASRPSLAGRYEQYF.

The table lists this clonotype with a count of one. J is TRBJ2-3 and V is TRBV20-1; 10 positions match TRBD2. Germline V gene lookup returns CDR1 DFQATT and CDR2 SNEGSKA (reference sequence). V trimming: 3 bases; J trimming: 5 bases; junction bases outside the gene matches: 2. This CDR3 region has 13 residues. DNA for the CDR3: TGCAGTGCTAGGCCTAGCGGGAGAGATACGCAGTATTTT. This codes for CSARPSGRDTQYF.

The CDR3, as DNA: TGCAGTGCAAGGATCTCTGACACAGATACGCAGTATTTT. It translates to CSARISDTDTQYF. This chain uses TRBV20-1 with TRBJ2-3; D unclear. The germline CDR1 and CDR2 sequences are DFQATT and SNEGSKA (reference sequence). The CDR3 consists of 13 residues. Trimming removed 6 bases at V and 2 bases at J, with 12 bases between.

Notes on this clonotype: The CDR3 does not end in the conserved phenylalanine or tryptophan, so this is likely a read error. The CDR3 region has the DNA TGTGCCAGAGAGAGCGGGGGGCCCCACACGCAGTATCTT. Translation: CARESGGPHTQYL. This chain links TRBV2 with TRBJ2-3; 9 nucleotides agree with TRBD2. The CDR3 consists of 13 residues. V trimming: 9 bases; J trimming: 9 bases; junction bases outside the gene matches: 10. CDR1 SNHLY and CDR2 FYNNEI come from the germline V gene.

This clonotype has more than one count but fewer than ten. This rearrangement joins TRBV12-3 or TRBV12-4 to TRBJ2-5; 8 bases agree with TRBD1. The CDR3 is 14 residues long. With 5 bases clipped from V and 4 bases from J, the junction kept 6 bases outside the gene matches. CDR3 in amino acids: CASSPETGVETQYF. The CDR3 DNA reads as TGTGCCAGCAGTCCCGAGACAGGGGTAGAGACCCAGTACTTC.

There are a few counts of this clonotype. DNA of the CDR3: TGTGCCAGCAGCCAAGCGTCGGGACAGGGTCACAATGAGCAGTTCTTC. Translated: CASSQASGQGHNEQFF. The chain couples TRBV4-2 to TRBJ2-1, with 9 nucleotides matching TRBD1. The CDR3 loop spans 16 amino acids. Germline V gene data show CDR1 as LGHNA and CDR2 as YNFKEQ. V lost 1 base to trimming and J lost 5 bases; unmatched junction nucleotides: 6.

The gene calls are TRBV30 and TRBJ2-7; 11 bases agree with TRBD1. Germline V gives CDR1 GTSNPN, CDR2 SVGIG (reference sequence). The CDR3 runs to 15 residues. The V gene end was trimmed by 4 bases and the J gene end by 0 bases; junction bases not matched to a gene: 5. The CDR3 DNA follows: TGTGCCTGGAAGCAAGGGACAGGGGGCTCCTACGAGCAGTACTTC. Translation gives CAWKQGTGGSYEQYF.

This clonotype was detected a few times. The chain uses TRBV5-1 and TRBJ2-1; 9 nucleotides line up with TRBD1. CDR1 and CDR2 (germline): SGHRS, YFSETQ. J was trimmed by 7 bases and V by 3 bases; bases with no gene match: 8. CDR3 length: 15 residues. As DNA, the CDR3 is TGCGCCAGCAGCTCGCCGGGACAGGGAGGTAATGAGCAGTTCTTC. It translates to CASSSPGQGGNEQFF.

This clonotype was recorded a few times. The genes are TRBV7-9 and TRBJ2-7; tentative D call: TRBD2 (10 bases). The germline V gene has CDR1 SEHNR and CDR2 FQNEAQ (reference sequence). The CDR3 has 21 residues. Deletions cut 2 bases from V and 0 bases from J, with 29 bases between. The CDR3 region is CASSLRDRVLAGTPSSYEQYF. Written as DNA, the CDR3 is TGTGCCAGCAGCTTAAGGGACAGGGTACTAGCGGGAACCCCGAGCTCCTACGAGCAGTACTTC.

This clonotype showed up just a few times. V usage is TRBV4-3 and J usage is TRBJ2-3; D uncertain. Trimming removed 1 base at V and 2 bases at J, with 7 bases between. Germline V gene data show CDR1 as LGHNA and CDR2 as YSLEER. CDR3 length: 14 residues. The CDR3 protein is CASSQGLDTDTQYF. For the CDR3, the DNA is TGCGCCAGCAGCCAAGGGCTCGACACAGATACGCAGTATTTT.

The chain has TRBV7-2 and TRBJ2-5; possible D gene TRBD1, 6 bases. Germline values: CDR1 SGHTA, CDR2 FQGNSA. The CDR3 sequence is 16 residues long. V dropped 1 base and J dropped 0 bases, with 12 bases sitting between them. DNA of the CDR3: TGTGCCAGCAGCTTAGTTCAGGGGACGTACCAAGAGACCCAGTACTTC. It codes for CASSLVQGTYQETQYF.

This rearrangement joins TRBV2 to TRBJ1-2; D is perhaps TRBD1 (5 bases). The length of the CDR3 is 14 residues. Trimming shortened V by 1 base and J by 7 bases, and 13 bases separated the two germline ends. The germline V gene encodes CDR1 SNHLY and CDR2 FYNNEI. In DNA form, the CDR3 reads TGTGCCAGCAGTGAAGTGGGCCAGGGCGGTGGCTACACCTTC. This sequence encodes CASSEVGQGGGYTF.

This clonotype has a single count. The CDR3 DNA reads TGTGCCAGCAGTTCTCTCCAGGGGGCCGGGGAGCTGTTTTTT. Amino acids: CASSSLQGAGELFF. The genes are TRBV12-3 or TRBV12-4 and TRBJ2-2; 7 bases match TRBD1. V lost 4 bases and J lost 6; bases outside the gene matches: 5. CDR3 length: 14 residues.

The V call is TRBV20-1, the J call TRBJ1-5; D is perhaps TRBD1 (5 bases). CDR3 length equals 13 residues. Germline V gives CDR1 DFQATT, CDR2 SNEGSKA (reference sequence). Trimming took 0 bases from V and 6 from J, leaving 9 bases between them. Here the CDR3 DNA reads TGCAGTGCTAGAGAGGGGGGAGTTCAGCCCCAGCATTTT. Its protein product is CSAREGGVQPQHF.

The rearrangement uses TRBV20-1 and TRBJ2-3; the D gene is possibly TRBD1 (6 bases). The CDR3 length is 12 residues. Germline CDR1 reads DFQATT; CDR2 reads SNEGSKA (reference sequence). V lost 4 bases to trimming and J lost 5 bases, with 10 bases between them. CDR3 DNA: TGCAGTGCTAAACTACAGGGAGATACGCAGTATTTT. Its protein is CSAKLQGDTQYF.

CDR3 region: CASTSDRGNRPTEAFF. CDR3 nucleotides: TGTGCCAGCACTTCGGACAGGGGGAATCGTCCCACTGAAGCTTTCTTT. The genes are TRBV12-3 or TRBV12-4 and TRBJ1-1; 10 bases are a match to TRBD1. With V trimmed by 7 bases and J by 4 bases, 12 bases remained unmatched. The CDR3 contains 16 residues.

V and J are TRBV5-1 and TRBJ1-2; D is ambiguous. The CDR3 totals 11 residues. Looked up from germline, CDR1 is SGHRS and CDR2 is YFSETQ. V shed 5 bases and J shed 4 bases, with 6 bases lying between them. This CDR3 is CASRQSYGYTF. The CDR3 DNA sequence: TGCGCCAGCAGGCAGTCCTATGGCTACACCTTC. The full variable domain, in which reference TRBV5-1 and TRBJ1-2 provide the parts outside the CDR3, is KAGVTQTPRYLIKTRGQQVTLSCSPISGHRSVSWYQQTPGQGLQFLFEYFSETQRNKGNFPGRFSGRQFSNSRSEMNVSTLELGDSALYLCASRQSYGYTFGSGTRLTVV.

The chain couples TRBV6-6 to TRBJ2-5; TRBD2 agrees at 7 bases. The DNA end favors TRBJ2-1, so the J call may be wrong. The V gene's germline CDR1 is MNHNY and CDR2 SVGAGI (reference sequence). The CDR3 has 14 residues. As DNA, the CDR3 is TGTGCCAGCAGTTACTCGAGCGGGATCAATGAGCAGTTCTTC. Protein product: CASSYSSGINEQFF.

This clonotype showed up just a few times. The J gene is TRBJ2-5, the V gene TRBV12-3 or TRBV12-4, with D uncertain. The ends were cut back, 9 bases at V and 2 bases at J, with 13 bases in the middle. The CDR3 sequence is 13 residues long. CDR3 sequence: CASKAQDQETQYF. CDR3 nucleotides: TGTGCCAGTAAAGCCCAGGATCAAGAGACCCAGTACTTC.

This clonotype has a handful of counts. This rearrangement joins TRBV6-5 to TRBJ2-7; D might be TRBD1 or TRBD2, each matching 5 bases. V lost 6 bases to trimming and J lost 4 bases, with 16 bases between them. There are 14 residues in the CDR3. Germline V gene sequence: CDR1 MNHEY, CDR2 SVGAGI. The CDR3 coding sequence is TGTGCCAGCAGACCTCGGGGCGGATTATACGAGCAGTACTTC. Its protein product is CASRPRGGLYEQYF.

This rearrangement joins TRBV18 to TRBJ2-2; D might be TRBD1 or TRBD2, each matching 5 bases. The germline CDR1 and CDR2 sequences are KGHSH and LQKENI. V lost 3 bases to trimming and J lost 5 bases, with 13 bases between them. The CDR3 is 15 amino acids. The CDR3 spells CASSPRDDATGELFF. The CDR3, as DNA: TGTGCCAGCTCACCCCGGGACGATGCTACCGGGGAGCTGTTTTTT.

Here the CDR3 DNA reads TGTGCCAGCAGTTATCGGACTACCTTCTACAATGAGCAGTTCTTC. Protein product: CASSYRTTFYNEQFF. The chain has TRBV6-2 or TRBV6-3 and TRBJ2-1; perhaps TRBD2 as D (6 bases). Germline V gene data show CDR1 as MNHEY and CDR2 as SVGEGT. V was shortened by 3 bases and J by 3 bases, with 12 bases between the two germline ends. The length of the CDR3 is 15 residues.

The chain joins TRBV2 to TRBJ2-1, with 13 nucleotides matching TRBD2. CDR1 and CDR2 (germline): SNHLY, FYNNEI. The junction had 4 bases not matched to a gene; V was cut back by 7 bases and J by 4 bases. The CDR3 has 15 amino acids. The CDR3: CASTRTSGRYNEQFF. CDR3 coding DNA: TGTGCCAGCACCCGGACTAGCGGGAGATACAATGAGCAGTTCTTC. Based on the CDR3 plus reference TRBV2 and TRBJ2-1, the full variable domain is EPEVTQTPSHQVTQMGQEVILRCVPISNHLYFYWYRQILGQKVEFLVSFYNNEISEKSEIFDDQFSVERPDGSNFTLKIRSTKLEDSAMYFCASTRTSGRYNEQFFGPGTRLTVL.

This clonotype came up many times. DNA of the CDR3: TGTGCCAGCAGCCAGCAAGCCGGGACAGGGGATTACGGCTACACCTTC. Amino acids: CASSQQAGTGDYGYTF. The J gene is TRBJ1-2, the V gene TRBV7-9; TRBD1 agrees at 10 bases. With V trimmed by 5 bases and J by 8 bases, 14 bases remained unmatched. Germline CDR1 SEHNR, CDR2 FQNEAQ (reference sequence). The CDR3 totals 16 residues.

The chain has TRBV3-1 and TRBJ2-5; D could derive from TRBD1 or TRBD2 (5 bases each). TRBJ2-1 matches the DNA end more closely, so the J call is doubtful. In germline, CDR1 is LGHDT, CDR2 YNNKEL (reference sequence). This CDR3 has 14 amino acids. The CDR3 loop is CASSEGNLLGEQFF. The CDR3 DNA reads TGTGCCAGCAGCGAGGGGAACCTCCTGGGTGAGCAGTTCTTC.

V gene TRBV14 combines with J gene TRBJ2-5, with 11 nucleotides matching TRBD1. CDR1 and CDR2 (germline): SGHDN, FVKESK. The V segment lost 4 bases and the J segment 5 bases; nucleotides outside the gene matches: 3. The CDR3 is 14 residues long. The CDR3 sequence: CASSRTGGWETQYF. The CDR3 bases are TGTGCCAGCAGCCGGACAGGGGGCTGGGAGACCCAGTACTTC.